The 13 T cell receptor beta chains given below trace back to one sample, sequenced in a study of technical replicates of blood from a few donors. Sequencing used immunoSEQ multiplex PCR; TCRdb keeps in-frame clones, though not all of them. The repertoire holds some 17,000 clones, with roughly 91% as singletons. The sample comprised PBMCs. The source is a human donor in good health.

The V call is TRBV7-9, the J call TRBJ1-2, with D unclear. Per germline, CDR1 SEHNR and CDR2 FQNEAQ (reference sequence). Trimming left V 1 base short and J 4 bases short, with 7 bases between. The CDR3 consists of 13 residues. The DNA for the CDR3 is TGTGCCAGCAGCTTAGAAAGGAGCTATGGCTACACCTTC. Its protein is CASSLERSYGYTF.

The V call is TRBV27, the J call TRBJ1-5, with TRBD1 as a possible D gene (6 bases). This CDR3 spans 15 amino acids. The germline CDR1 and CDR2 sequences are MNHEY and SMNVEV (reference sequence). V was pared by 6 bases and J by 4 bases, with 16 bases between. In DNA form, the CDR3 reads TGTGCCAGCAGCTTAGGGGGGGGAAGTAATCAGCCCCAGCATTTT. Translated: CASSLGGGSNQPQHF.

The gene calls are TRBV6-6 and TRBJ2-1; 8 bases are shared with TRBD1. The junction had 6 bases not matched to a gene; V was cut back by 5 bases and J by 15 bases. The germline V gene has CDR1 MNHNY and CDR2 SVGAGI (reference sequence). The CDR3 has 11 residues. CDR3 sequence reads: CASSPRQGLFF. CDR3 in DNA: TGTGCCAGCAGTCCCAGACAGGGGTTGTTCTTC.

The CDR3 region has the DNA TGCGCCAGCAGCCCCAGGGGGGACGGGGATACGCAGTATTTT. This sequence encodes CASSPRGDGDTQYF. V is TRBV5-1 and J is TRBJ2-3; D is perhaps TRBD1 (7 bases). CDR3 length: 14 residues. CDR1 and CDR2 from the germline V gene are SGHRS and YFSETQ. V lost 4 bases to trimming and J lost 6 bases, with 15 bases between them. Complete variable domain (other parts from reference TRBV5-1 and TRBJ2-3): KAGVTQTPRYLIKTRGQQVTLSCSPISGHRSVSWYQQTPGQGLQFLFEYFSETQRNKGNFPGRFSGRQFSNSRSEMNVSTLELGDSALYLCASSPRGDGDTQYFGPGTRLTVL.

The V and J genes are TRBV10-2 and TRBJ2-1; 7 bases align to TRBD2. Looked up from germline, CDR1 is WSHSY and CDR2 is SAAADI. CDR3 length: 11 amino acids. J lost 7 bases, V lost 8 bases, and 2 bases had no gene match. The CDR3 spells CASWTSNEQFF. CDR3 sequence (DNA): TGCGCCAGCTGGACTAGTAATGAGCAGTTCTTC.

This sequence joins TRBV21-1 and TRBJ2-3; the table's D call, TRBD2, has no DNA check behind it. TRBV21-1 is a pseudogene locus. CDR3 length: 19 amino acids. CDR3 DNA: TGTGCCAGCAGCAAAGGGGATCGACTAGCGGGAGTCCGCACAGATACGCAGTATTTT. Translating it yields CASSKGDRLAGVRTDTQYF.

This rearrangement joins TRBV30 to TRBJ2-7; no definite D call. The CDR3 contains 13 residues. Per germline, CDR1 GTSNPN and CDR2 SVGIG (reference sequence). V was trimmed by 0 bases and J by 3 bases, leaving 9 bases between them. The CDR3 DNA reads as TGTGCCTGGAGTGTACTTGCCCTCTACGAGCAGTACTTC. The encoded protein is CAWSVLALYEQYF.

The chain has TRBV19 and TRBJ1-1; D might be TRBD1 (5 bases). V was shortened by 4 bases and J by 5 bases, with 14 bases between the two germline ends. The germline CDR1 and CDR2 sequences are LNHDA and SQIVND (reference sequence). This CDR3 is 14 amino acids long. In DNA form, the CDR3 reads TGTGCCAGTAGTAAGCAGGGCGCGGGGACTGAAGCTTTCTTT. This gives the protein CASSKQGAGTEAFF.

The CDR3 is CASSAWTGSTGELFF. CDR3 DNA: TGTGCCAGCAGCGCATGGACAGGGAGCACCGGGGAGCTGTTTTTT. The chain employs TRBV11-2 and TRBJ2-2; 8 bases fit TRBD1. Germline V CDR1 and CDR2: SGHAT, FQNNGV. The CDR3 contains 15 residues. Germline trimming cut 5 bases from V and 4 bases from J; bases unmatched to any gene: 6.

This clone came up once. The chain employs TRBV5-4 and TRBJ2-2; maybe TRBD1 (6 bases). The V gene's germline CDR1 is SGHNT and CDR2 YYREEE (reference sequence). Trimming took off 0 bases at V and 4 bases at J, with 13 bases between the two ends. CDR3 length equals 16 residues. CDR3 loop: CASSLAPDSGTGELFF. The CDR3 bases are TGTGCCAGCAGCTTGGCGCCGGACAGCGGCACCGGGGAGCTGTTTTTT.

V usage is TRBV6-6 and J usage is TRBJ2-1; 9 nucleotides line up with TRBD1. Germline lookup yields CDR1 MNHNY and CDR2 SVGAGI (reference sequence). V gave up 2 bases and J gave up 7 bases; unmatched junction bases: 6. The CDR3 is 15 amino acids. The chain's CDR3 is CASSYRQGDHNEQFF. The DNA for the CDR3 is TGTGCCAGCAGTTACCGACAGGGGGATCATAATGAGCAGTTCTTC.

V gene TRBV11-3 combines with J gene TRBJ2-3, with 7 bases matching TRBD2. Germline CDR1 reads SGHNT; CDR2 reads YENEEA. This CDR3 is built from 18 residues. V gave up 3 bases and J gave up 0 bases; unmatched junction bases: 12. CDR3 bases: TGTGCCAGCAGCTTCGGCGGGAGCTACGACACTAGCACAGATACGCAGTATTTT. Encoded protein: CASSFGGSYDTSTDTQYF.

CDR3 in DNA: TGCGCCAGCCGGGACGGCGGGATTACAGATACGCAGTATTTT. Its protein is CASRDGGITDTQYF. The gene calls are TRBV5-1 and TRBJ2-3, with D possibly being TRBD2 (6 bases). CDR1 and CDR2 from the germline V gene are SGHRS and YFSETQ. V dropped 7 bases and J dropped 3 bases, with 15 bases sitting between them. The CDR3 contains 14 residues.